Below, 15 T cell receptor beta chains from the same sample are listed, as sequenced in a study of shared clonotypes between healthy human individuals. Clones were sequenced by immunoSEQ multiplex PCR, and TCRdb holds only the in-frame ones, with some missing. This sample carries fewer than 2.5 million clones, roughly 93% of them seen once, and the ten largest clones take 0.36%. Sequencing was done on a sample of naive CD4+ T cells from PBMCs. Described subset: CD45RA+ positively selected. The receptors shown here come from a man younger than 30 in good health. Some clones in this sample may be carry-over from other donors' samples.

Written as DNA, the CDR3 is TGTGCCAGCAGCTTAGAACCGGGCAGCGGGAGCTCTGGAAACACCATATATTTT. Amino acids: CASSLEPGSGSSGNTIYF. The rearrangement uses TRBV11-2 and TRBJ1-3; D remains ambiguous. Germline lookup yields CDR1 SGHAT and CDR2 FQNNGV. This CDR3 spans 18 amino acids. Trimming took 0 bases from V and 0 from J, leaving 15 bases between them.

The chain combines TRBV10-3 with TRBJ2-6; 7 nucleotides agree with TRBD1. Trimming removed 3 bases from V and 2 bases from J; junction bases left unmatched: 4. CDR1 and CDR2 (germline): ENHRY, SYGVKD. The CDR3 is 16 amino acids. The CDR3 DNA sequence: TGTGCCATCAGTGAAAGACAGGGTGCTGGGGCCAACGTCCTGACTTTC. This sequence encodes CAISERQGAGANVLTF.

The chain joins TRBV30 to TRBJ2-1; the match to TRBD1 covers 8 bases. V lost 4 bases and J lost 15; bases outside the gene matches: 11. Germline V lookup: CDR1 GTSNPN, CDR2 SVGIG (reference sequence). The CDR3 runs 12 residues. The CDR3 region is CAWTPIRDRWFF. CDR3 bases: TGTGCCTGGACCCCTATCCGGGACAGGTGGTTCTTC.

CDR3 loop: CASSTLGTSGTDTQYF. In DNA, the CDR3 is TGTGCCAGCAGTACGCTGGGGACTAGCGGCACAGATACGCAGTATTTT. This chain uses TRBV9 with TRBJ2-3, with 10 nucleotides matching TRBD2. Germline V gene lookup returns CDR1 SGDLS and CDR2 YYNGEE. The CDR3 is 16 amino acids. V was pared by 5 bases and J by 1 base, with 7 bases of the junction left unmatched.

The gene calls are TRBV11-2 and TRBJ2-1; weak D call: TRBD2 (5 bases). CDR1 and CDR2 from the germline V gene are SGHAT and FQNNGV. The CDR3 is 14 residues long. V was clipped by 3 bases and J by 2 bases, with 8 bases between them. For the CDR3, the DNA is TGTGCCAGCAGCTTGACGGGAACCTACAATGAGCAGTTCTTC. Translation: CASSLTGTYNEQFF.

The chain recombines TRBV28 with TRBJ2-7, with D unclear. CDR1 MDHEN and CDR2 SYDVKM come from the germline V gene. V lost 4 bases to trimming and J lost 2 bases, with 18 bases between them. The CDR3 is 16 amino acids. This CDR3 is CASSSADALRAYEQYF. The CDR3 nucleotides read TGTGCCAGCAGTTCAGCCGACGCCCTTAGGGCCTACGAGCAGTACTTC.

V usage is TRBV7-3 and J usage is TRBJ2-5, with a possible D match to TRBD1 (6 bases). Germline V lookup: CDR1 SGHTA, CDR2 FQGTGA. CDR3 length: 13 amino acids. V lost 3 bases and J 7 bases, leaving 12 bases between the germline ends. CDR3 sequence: CASSFDRTGTQYF. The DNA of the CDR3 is TGTGCCAGCAGCTTCGACAGGACCGGGACCCAGTACTTC. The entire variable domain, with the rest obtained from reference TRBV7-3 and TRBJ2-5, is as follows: GAGVSQTPSNKVTEKGKYVELRCDPISGHTALYWYRQSLGQGPEFLIYFQGTGAADDSGLPNDRFFAVRPEGSVSTLKIQRTERGDSAVYLCASSFDRTGTQYFGPGTRLLVL.

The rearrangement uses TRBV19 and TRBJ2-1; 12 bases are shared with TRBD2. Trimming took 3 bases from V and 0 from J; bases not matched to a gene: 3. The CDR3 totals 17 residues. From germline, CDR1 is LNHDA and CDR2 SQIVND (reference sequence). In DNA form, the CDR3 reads TGTGCCAGTAGTATCCGGACTAGCGGGGACTCCTACAATGAGCAGTTCTTC. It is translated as CASSIRTSGDSYNEQFF.

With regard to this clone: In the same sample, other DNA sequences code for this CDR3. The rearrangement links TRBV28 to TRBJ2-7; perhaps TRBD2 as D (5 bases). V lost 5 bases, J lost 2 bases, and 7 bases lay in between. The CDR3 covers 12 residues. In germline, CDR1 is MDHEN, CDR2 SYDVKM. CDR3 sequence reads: CASSRRAYEQYF. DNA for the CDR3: TGTGCCAGCAGTCGGCGGGCCTACGAGCAGTACTTC.

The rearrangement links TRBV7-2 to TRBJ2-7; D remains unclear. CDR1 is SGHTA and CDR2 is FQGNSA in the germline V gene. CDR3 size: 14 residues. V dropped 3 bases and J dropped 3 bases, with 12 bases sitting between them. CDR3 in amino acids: CASSLKHVDYEQYF. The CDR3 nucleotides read TGTGCCAGCAGCTTGAAACATGTAGACTACGAGCAGTACTTC.

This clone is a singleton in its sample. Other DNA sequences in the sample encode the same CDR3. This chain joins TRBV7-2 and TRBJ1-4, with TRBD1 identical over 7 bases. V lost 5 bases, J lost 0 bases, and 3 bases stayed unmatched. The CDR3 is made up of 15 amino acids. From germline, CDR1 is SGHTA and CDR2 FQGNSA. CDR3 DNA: TGTGCCAGCAGCCCAGGGGGTGCAACTAATGAAAAACTGTTTTTT. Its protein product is CASSPGGATNEKLFF.

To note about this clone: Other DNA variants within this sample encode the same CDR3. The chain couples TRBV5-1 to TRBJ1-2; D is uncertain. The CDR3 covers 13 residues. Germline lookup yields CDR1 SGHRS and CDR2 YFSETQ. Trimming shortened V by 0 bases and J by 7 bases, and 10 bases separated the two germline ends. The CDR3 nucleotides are TGCGCCAGCAGCTTGGCTGGGTTAAGTGGCTACACCTTC. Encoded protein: CASSLAGLSGYTF.

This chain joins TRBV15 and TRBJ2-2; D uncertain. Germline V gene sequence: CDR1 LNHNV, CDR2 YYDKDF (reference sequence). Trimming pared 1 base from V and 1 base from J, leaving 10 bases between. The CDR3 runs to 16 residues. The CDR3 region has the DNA TGTGCCACCAGCAGAGTTCGCAGCCAGAACACCGGGGAGCTGTTTTTT. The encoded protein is CATSRVRSQNTGELFF.

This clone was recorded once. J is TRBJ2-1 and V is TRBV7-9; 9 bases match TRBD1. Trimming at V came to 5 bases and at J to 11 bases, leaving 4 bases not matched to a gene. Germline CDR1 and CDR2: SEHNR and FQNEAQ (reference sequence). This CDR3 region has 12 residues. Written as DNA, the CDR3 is TGTGCCAGCAGCCCGGGACAGGGAAAGCAGTTCTTC. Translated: CASSPGQGKQFF.

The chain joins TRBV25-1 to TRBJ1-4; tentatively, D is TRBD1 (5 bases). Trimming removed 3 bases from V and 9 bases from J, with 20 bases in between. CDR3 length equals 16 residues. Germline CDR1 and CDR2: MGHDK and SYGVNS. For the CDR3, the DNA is TGTGCCAGCAGTGAGTCTCGGTTCGGGCAGGGCCAAAAACTGTTTTTT. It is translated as CASSESRFGQGQKLFF.